These 31 T cell receptor beta chains came from one sample sequenced in a study of shared clonotypes between healthy human individuals. Here immunoSEQ multiplex PCR was the method, and the copy in TCRdb shows in-frame clones only, minus some. The data contain about 1.5 million clones, 95% to 99% of them singletons. The sequenced sample consisted of naive CD4+ T cells sorted from blood. Subset meaning: CD45RA+ positively selected. Receptors originate from a man aged 25 to 40 in good health.

The V gene is TRBV5-4, the J gene TRBJ2-3; the match to TRBD2 covers 8 bases. The V segment lost 4 bases and the J segment 9 bases; nucleotides outside the gene matches: 13. From germline, CDR1 is SGHNT and CDR2 YYREEE (reference sequence). There are 15 residues in the CDR3. In DNA form, the CDR3 reads TGTGCCAGCAGCCCGTCGACGGCTAGCGGGTCAACGCAGTATTTT. This translates into CASSPSTASGSTQYF.

V usage is TRBV21-1 and J usage is TRBJ2-7; the table calls TRBD2, which could not be checked here. TRBV21-1 has pseudogene status. The CDR3 covers 16 residues. The CDR3 is CASSKKGTSVSYEQYF. Written as DNA, the CDR3 is TGTGCCAGCAGCAAAAAAGGGACTAGCGTTTCCTACGAGCAGTACTTC.

The CDR3 is CASSRRRPDTQYF. CDR3 bases: TGTGCCAGCAGCCGCCGGCGGCCAGATACGCAGTATTTT. The chain couples TRBV2 to TRBJ2-3; unclear D gene. The CDR3 length is 13 residues. The V end was cut by 6 bases, the J end by 4 bases, with 11 bases between. Germline V lookup: CDR1 SNHLY, CDR2 FYNNEI.

The CDR3 is CASRRTGVKAGELFF. The CDR3 DNA is TGTGCCAGCAGACGGACAGGGGTTAAAGCCGGGGAGCTGTTTTTT. V gene TRBV6-5 combines with J gene TRBJ2-2, with 9 nucleotides matching TRBD1. There are 15 residues in the CDR3. Germline V gene lookup returns CDR1 MNHEY and CDR2 SVGAGI. The ends lost 6 bases at V and 6 bases at J; junction bases unmatched: 8.

The rearrangement uses TRBV10-2 and TRBJ2-7; TRBD1 might be the D (6 bases). Germline V gives CDR1 WSHSY, CDR2 SAAADI. The V gene lost 7 bases and the J gene lost 6 bases, with 19 bases spanning the gap. CDR3 size: 14 residues. The CDR3 DNA reads as TGCGCCAGCACTCCGACCATACAGGGTAGCGAGCAGTACTTC. Protein sequence: CASTPTIQGSEQYF.

This clone appeared once. The chain couples TRBV6-5 to TRBJ1-5; D is perhaps TRBD1 (6 bases). Per germline, CDR1 MNHEY and CDR2 SVGAGI. Deletions cut 5 bases from V and 2 bases from J, with 10 bases between. This CDR3 has 14 amino acids. CDR3 nucleotide sequence: TGTGCCAGCAGTGTACGGACAGGCAATCAGCCCCAGCATTTT. It encodes CASSVRTGNQPQHF.

CDR3 DNA sequence: TGCAGTGCCCGGTTATCCGAGGGGCTGTTTTTT. Amino acid sequence: CSARLSEGLFF. The chain recombines TRBV20-1 with TRBJ1-4; possible D gene TRBD1, 5 bases. This CDR3 region has 11 residues. V dropped 6 bases and J dropped 14 bases, with 16 bases sitting between them. CDR1 and CDR2 (germline): DFQATT, SNEGSKA (reference sequence).

The chain uses TRBV6-5 and TRBJ2-7; unclear D gene. Looked up from germline, CDR1 is MNHEY and CDR2 is SVGAGI. Trimming left V 5 bases short and J 3 bases short, with 5 bases between. CDR3 size: 11 residues. The CDR3: CASSIHYEQYF. CDR3 sequence (DNA): TGTGCCAGCAGTATCCACTACGAGCAGTACTTC.

The V gene is TRBV10-2, the J gene TRBJ2-1; 12 nucleotides align to TRBD2. CDR1 and CDR2 (germline): WSHSY, SAAADI. Trimming removed 7 bases from V and 6 bases from J; junction bases left unmatched: 7. The CDR3 has 15 amino acids. The CDR3 is CASKRTSGIINEQFF. The CDR3 region has the DNA TGCGCCAGCAAAAGGACTAGCGGGATAATCAATGAGCAGTTCTTC.

In regard to this clone: This sample includes further DNA sequences coding for the same CDR3. The chain uses TRBV28 and TRBJ2-7; D ambiguous. CDR1 and CDR2 (germline): MDHEN, SYDVKM. The CDR3 runs 11 residues. V was trimmed by 2 bases and J by 7 bases, leaving 6 bases between them. The CDR3 spells CASSLIGEQYF. The CDR3 DNA reads TGTGCCAGCAGTTTAATCGGGGAGCAGTACTTC.

This chain uses TRBV5-5 with TRBJ2-7; D gene unclear. The V end was cut by 2 bases, the J end by 1 base, with 10 bases between. The CDR3 extends over 14 amino acids. Germline loops: CDR1 SGHKS, CDR2 YYEKEE (reference sequence). The CDR3 DNA sequence: TGTGCCAGCAGCTTTTTCCTTCAGTCCTACGAGCAGTACTTC. Its protein product is CASSFFLQSYEQYF.

The rearrangement uses TRBV7-8 and TRBJ2-1, with 7 bases aligning to TRBD2. This CDR3 contains 18 residues. V trimming: 0 bases; J trimming: 0 bases; junction bases outside the gene matches: 8. Germline CDR1 and CDR2: SGHVS and FQNEAQ. CDR3 sequence (DNA): TGTGCCAGCAGCTTAGCTAGGCGGGAGATAAGCTCCTACAATGAGCAGTTCTTC. Amino acids: CASSLARREISSYNEQFF.

The rearrangement links TRBV5-1 to TRBJ1-1, with D tentatively TRBD1 (5 bases). The CDR3 is made up of 14 amino acids. Trimming took 4 bases from V and 4 from J, leaving 14 bases between them. Germline V lookup: CDR1 SGHRS, CDR2 YFSETQ. CDR3 protein: CASSPGTLSTEAFF. The CDR3, as DNA: TGCGCCAGCAGCCCGGGGACCCTGAGCACTGAAGCTTTCTTT.

This clone was picked up one time. The chain is built from TRBV18 and TRBJ1-5, with TRBD1 as a possible D gene (6 bases). There are 17 residues in the CDR3. Trimming removed 4 bases at V and 1 base at J, with 17 bases between. The germline CDR1 and CDR2 sequences are KGHSH and LQKENI. CDR3 coding DNA: TGTGCCAGCTCACTTCTCCCCAGGGGAACCAGCAATCAGCCCCAGCATTTT. Its translation is CASSLLPRGTSNQPQHF.

CDR3 residues: CASSEARRLAGGPYEQYF. DNA of the CDR3: TGTGCCAGCAGTGAGGCCCGAAGACTAGCGGGAGGGCCGTACGAGCAGTACTTC. The V call is TRBV2, the J call TRBJ2-7, with 14 bases aligning to TRBD2. The germline CDR1 and CDR2 sequences are SNHLY and FYNNEI. After removal of 3 bases from V and 4 bases from J, the junction contained 11 bases not matched to a gene. The CDR3 has 18 amino acids.

The CDR3 reads CASSERVEQFF. The CDR3 region has the DNA TGTGCCAGCAGTGAACGGGTTGAGCAGTTCTTC. The V call is TRBV2, the J call TRBJ2-1; D unclear. V shed 2 bases and J shed 9 bases, with 5 bases lying between them. CDR1 is SNHLY, CDR2 FYNNEI, per germline. The CDR3 has 11 amino acids.

The CDR3 region is CASSVAQGPGNTIYF. The CDR3 DNA reads TGTGCCAGCAGCGTCGCTCAGGGGCCCGGAAACACCATATATTTT. The chain uses TRBV9 and TRBJ1-3; D might be TRBD1 (6 bases). The CDR3 is 15 amino acids. Germline V gene data show CDR1 as SGDLS and CDR2 as YYNGEE. V lost 2 bases and J lost 4, with 13 bases in between.

The CDR3 DNA reads as TGTGCCAGTCAGCAGGGGGCAACTAGCACAGATACGCAGTATTTT. Residues: CASQQGATSTDTQYF. The rearrangement uses TRBV19 and TRBJ2-3; TRBD1 matches at 8 bases. The CDR3 totals 15 residues. Per the germline V gene, CDR1 is LNHDA and CDR2 is SQIVND (reference sequence). The trim removed 8 bases at V and 0 bases at J, leaving 7 bases unmatched.

The gene calls are TRBV6-1 and TRBJ2-7; 8 positions agree with TRBD1. V trimming: 4 bases; J trimming: 6 bases; junction bases outside the gene matches: 11. This CDR3 contains 15 residues. CDR1 MNHNS and CDR2 SASEGT come from the germline V gene. CDR3 sequence (DNA): TGTGCCAGCAGTGTTGTTGGACAGGGCCTAATCGAGCAGTACTTC. This codes for CASSVVGQGLIEQYF.

In DNA, the CDR3 is TGTGCCACCGCTAGCGATCTAGAGACCCAGTACTTC. It specifies CATASDLETQYF. This rearrangement joins TRBV2 to TRBJ2-5; tentatively, D is TRBD2 (6 bases). Germline assignment: CDR1 SNHLY and CDR2 FYNNEI. The V end lost 10 bases, the J end lost 4 bases, and 13 bases lay between the germline ends. The CDR3 totals 12 residues.

The chain couples TRBV6-4 to TRBJ1-5, with a tentative D call TRBD1 (5 bases). From germline, CDR1 is MRHNA and CDR2 SNTAGT. The CDR3 runs to 14 residues. V was cut by 2 bases and J by 1 base, with 6 bases left in between. The CDR3: CASSDEGSNQPQHF. CDR3 DNA: TGTGCCAGCAGTGACGAGGGGAGCAATCAGCCCCAGCATTTT.

The chain couples TRBV13 to TRBJ2-2; D call uncertain. Germline loops: CDR1 PRHDT, CDR2 FYEKMQ (reference sequence). V was trimmed by 2 bases and J by 7 bases, leaving 5 bases between them. This CDR3 contains 12 residues. CDR3 bases: TGTGCCAGCAGCTTATGGGGCGGGGAGCTGTTTTTT. Protein: CASSLWGGELFF.

This clone was recorded only once. The V call is TRBV6-5, the J call TRBJ1-2, with D possibly TRBD1 on 5 matching bases. The CDR3 totals 16 residues. V was shortened by 2 bases and J by 6 bases, with 19 bases between the two germline ends. Germline CDR1 is MNHEY and CDR2 is SVGAGI. CDR3 in amino acids: CASSYVSVGVQDGYTF. In DNA form, the CDR3 reads TGTGCCAGCAGTTACGTATCGGTGGGAGTACAGGATGGCTACACCTTC.

The genes are TRBV30 and TRBJ2-5, with 8 bases matching TRBD1. Germline CDR1 and CDR2: GTSNPN and SVGIG (reference sequence). This CDR3 is built from 12 residues. Trimming cost V 4 bases and J 5 bases; bases outside gene matches: 3. In DNA, the CDR3 is TGTGCCTGGACAGGGGGCGGGGAGACCCAGTACTTC. Its protein is CAWTGGGETQYF.

The chain links TRBV20-1 to TRBJ2-7; D remains ambiguous. The CDR3 has 11 amino acids. Trimming pared 1 base from V and 5 bases from J, leaving 6 bases between. Germline assignment: CDR1 DFQATT and CDR2 SNEGSKA (reference sequence). The DNA of the CDR3 is TGCAGTGCTAGAGCGGGCGACGAGCAGTACTTC. The encoded protein is CSARAGDEQYF.

As to this clone: The junction departs from germline at one end; a sequencing error may be responsible. This chain connects TRBV6-1 to TRBJ2-7, with a tentative D call TRBD1 (5 bases). This CDR3 contains 11 residues. Looked up from germline, CDR1 is MNHNS and CDR2 is SASEGT. The CDR3, as DNA: TGTGCCAGCAGTGAAAATGCAGGGCAGAACTTC. Translated, it gives CASSENAGQNF.

V gene TRBV10-3 combines with J gene TRBJ2-2; 8 bases align to TRBD2. This CDR3 is built from 16 residues. V gave up 8 bases and J gave up 1 base; unmatched junction bases: 9. CDR1 ENHRY and CDR2 SYGVKD come from the germline V gene. The CDR3 nucleotides are TGTGCCATCGGGAGGTGGCTAGCGGGGAACACCGGGGAGCTGTTTTTT. Translated, it gives CAIGRWLAGNTGELFF.

The chain employs TRBV28 and TRBJ2-5; D is perhaps TRBD2 (5 bases). In germline, CDR1 is MDHEN, CDR2 SYDVKM. V dropped 6 bases and J dropped 2 bases, with 10 bases sitting between them. This CDR3 has 13 residues. The CDR3 DNA reads as TGTGCCAGCAGACTAGAGGGACAAGAGACCCAGTACTTC. It yields the protein CASRLEGQETQYF.

The V call is TRBV29-1, the J call TRBJ2-3, with D perhaps given as TRBD1 or TRBD2 (6 bases each). The germline V and J ends were trimmed by 5 bases and 2 bases, with 20 bases remaining between them. Germline lookup yields CDR1 SQVTM and CDR2 ANQGSEA. The CDR3 loop spans 16 amino acids. The DNA for the CDR3 is TGCAGCGTTCGGGGGCTTATCTGGGGGAACACAGATACGCAGTATTTT. It encodes CSVRGLIWGNTDTQYF.

This clone was seen only once. The chain couples TRBV2 to TRBJ2-7, with 11 bases matching TRBD2. J was trimmed by 3 bases and V by 4 bases; bases with no gene match: 11. The CDR3 sequence is 17 residues long. Germline CDR1 reads SNHLY; CDR2 reads FYNNEI. Here the CDR3 reads CASSGLAGRFSIYEQYF. CDR3 DNA: TGTGCCAGCAGTGGACTAGCGGGACGGTTTTCTATCTACGAGCAGTACTTC.

V gene TRBV4-3 combines with J gene TRBJ1-2; 7 nucleotides align to TRBD1. The germline V gene has CDR1 LGHNA and CDR2 YSLEER. This CDR3 spans 19 amino acids. The ends lost 0 bases at V and 8 bases at J; junction bases unmatched: 21. Here the CDR3 reads CASSQEKGALVVRGRGYTF. CDR3 bases: TGCGCCAGCAGCCAAGAAAAGGGGGCTCTGGTCGTCCGTGGAAGGGGCTACACCTTC.